This T cell receptor (beta chain) appears in the sequencing data of a study of shared clonotypes between healthy human individuals. Replicate PCRs from sorted subsets contained approximately 200 ng DNA, which is 30,000 to 35,000 T cell genomes. Sequencing was performed with immunoSEQ multiplex PCR; in TCRdb, only in-frame clones are kept and a portion is missing. The profile covers 950,000 to 1,100,000 clones, with 75% to 80% appearing a single time and 0.55% to 0.7% taken by the ten largest. To note about this clone: Its antigen is unidentified.

V was pared by 1 base and J by 6 bases, with 11 bases between. This CDR3 has 13 amino acids. The germline CDR1 and CDR2 sequences are SGHRS and YFSETQ. Study-level findings and limits: Estimated richness was generally greater in naive than memory subsets.

This TCR derives from a young man in good health. Some clones in this sample may be carry-over from other donors' samples. What was sequenced was memory CD4+ T cells from PBMCs. Subset meaning: CD45RA-negative fraction. This chain joins TRBV5-1 and TRBJ2-7; weak D call: TRBD1 (6 bases). The DNA of the CDR3 is TGCGCCAGCAGCTTGTACAGGGCCGTCGAGCAGTACTTC. Translated, it gives CASSLYRAVEQYF.